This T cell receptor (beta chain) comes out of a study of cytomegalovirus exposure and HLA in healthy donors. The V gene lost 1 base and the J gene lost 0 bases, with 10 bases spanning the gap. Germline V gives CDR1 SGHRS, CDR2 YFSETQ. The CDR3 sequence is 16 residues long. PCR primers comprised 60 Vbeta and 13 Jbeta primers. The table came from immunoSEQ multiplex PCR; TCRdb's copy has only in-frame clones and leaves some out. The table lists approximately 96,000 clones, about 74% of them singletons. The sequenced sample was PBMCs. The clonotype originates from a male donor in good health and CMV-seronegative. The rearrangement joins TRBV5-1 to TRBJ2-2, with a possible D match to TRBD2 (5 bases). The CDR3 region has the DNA TGCGCCAGCAGCTTGTTAACTAGGGCGAACACCGGGGAGCTGTTTTTT. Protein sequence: CASSLLTRANTGELFF.